The following is a TCR beta chain sequence with its context. Antigen specificity is unknown. These data come from a study of long-term antiretroviral therapy in people with HIV. Study information: The earliest samples came from an era when ART typically awaited falling CD4 counts. Study results and limitations: Blood collection from the mid-2000s to the late 2010s possibly occurred under older ART regimens. Clones with expansion before ART led the repertoire at all time points. In samples taken after ART, diversity increased but remained below transplant donor control levels.

Assay version v3.0 of immunoSEQ was used, and it was run at survey level. Profiling relied on immunoSEQ multiplex PCR, and the TCRdb table lists in-frame clones only, not all of them. The sample consists of about 20,000 clones, about three quarters of them appearing once. V was shortened by 4 bases and J by 5 bases, with 18 bases between the two germline ends. This CDR3 is built from 16 residues. CDR1 is SGHRS, CDR2 YFSETQ, per germline. This TCR was sampled from a woman aged 30 to 39 with HIV. The J gene is TRBJ2-2, the V gene TRBV5-1, with a weak D call TRBD1 (6 bases). Sequences were derived from unsorted PBMCs, sampled 2.9 years after starting antiretroviral therapy. The CDR3 DNA is TGCGCCAGCAGCACGCAGCCGGACAGCTCTACCGGGGAGCTGTTTTTT. Amino acids: CASSTQPDSSTGELFF.